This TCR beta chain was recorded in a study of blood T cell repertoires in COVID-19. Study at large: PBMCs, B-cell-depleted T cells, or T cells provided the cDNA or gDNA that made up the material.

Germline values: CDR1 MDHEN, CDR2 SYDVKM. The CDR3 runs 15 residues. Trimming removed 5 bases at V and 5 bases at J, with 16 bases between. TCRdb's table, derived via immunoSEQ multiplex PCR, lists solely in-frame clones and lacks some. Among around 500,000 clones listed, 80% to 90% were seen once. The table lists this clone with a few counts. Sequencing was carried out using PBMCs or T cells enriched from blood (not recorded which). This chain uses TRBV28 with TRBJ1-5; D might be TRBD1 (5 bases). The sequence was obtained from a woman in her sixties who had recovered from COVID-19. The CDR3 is CASSGGGREDQPQHF. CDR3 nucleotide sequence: TGTGCCAGCAGTGGCGGGGGGAGGGAAGATCAGCCCCAGCATTTT.